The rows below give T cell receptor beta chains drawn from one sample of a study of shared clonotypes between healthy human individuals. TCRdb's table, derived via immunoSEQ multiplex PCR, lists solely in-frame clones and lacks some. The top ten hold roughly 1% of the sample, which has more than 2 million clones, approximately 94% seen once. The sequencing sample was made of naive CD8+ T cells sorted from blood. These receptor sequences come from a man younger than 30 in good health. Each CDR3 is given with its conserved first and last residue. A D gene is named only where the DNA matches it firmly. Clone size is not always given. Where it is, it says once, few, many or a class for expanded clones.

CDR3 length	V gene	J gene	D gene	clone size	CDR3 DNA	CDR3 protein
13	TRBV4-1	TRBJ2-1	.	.	TGCGCCAGCGCTGGGGGAAATAACAATGAGCAGTTCTTC	CASAGGNNNEQFF
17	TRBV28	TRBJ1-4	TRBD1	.	TGTGCCAGCAGTTTACAAACAGGGGCGATACTTAATGAAAAACTGTTTTTT	CASSLQTGAILNEKLFF
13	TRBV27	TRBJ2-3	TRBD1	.	TGTGCCAGCAGTTGGGACAGGGGGGATACGCAGTATTTT	CASSWDRGDTQYF
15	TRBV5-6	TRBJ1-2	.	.	TGTGCCAGCAGCTTGGGTGCAGGACTTAACTATGGCTACACCTTC	CASSLGAGLNYGYTF
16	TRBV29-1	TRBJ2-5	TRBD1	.	TGCAGCGTTGAAGATCACACAGGGGCCATCCAAGAGACCCAGTACTTC	CSVEDHTGAIQETQYF
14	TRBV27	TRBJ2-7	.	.	TGTGCCAGCAGTTTAAGCCCTTCCCCGTACGAGCAGTACTTC	CASSLSPSPYEQYF
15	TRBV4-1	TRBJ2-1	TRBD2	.	TGCGCCAGCAGTCGAAGGGACTACGCCGACAATGAGCAGTTCTTC	CASSRRDYADNEQFF
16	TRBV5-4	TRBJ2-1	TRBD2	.	TGTGCCAGCAGCTCCTCGGCGGGGGGACCCTACAATGAGCAGTTCTTC	CASSSSAGGPYNEQFF
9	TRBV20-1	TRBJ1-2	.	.	TGCAGTGCTCCGGATGGCTACACCTTC	CSAPDGYTF
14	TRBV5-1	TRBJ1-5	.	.	TGCGCCAGCCAGACCCTTCCAGAGAATCAGCCCCAGCATTTT	CASQTLPENQPQHF
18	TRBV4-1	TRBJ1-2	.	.	TGCGCCAGCAGCCTCGACGATGGACAGACCACGGAGAACTATGGCTACACCTTC	CASSLDDGQTTENYGYTF
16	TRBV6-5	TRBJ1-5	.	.	TGTGCCAGCAGTTACTGGACAGCGTATAGCAATCAGCCCCAGCATTTT	CASSYWTAYSNQPQHF
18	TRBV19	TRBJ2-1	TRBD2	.	TGTGCCAGCCGTGATACAGAACGACTAGCGGGAGATTACAATGAGCAGTTCTTC	CASRDTERLAGDYNEQFF
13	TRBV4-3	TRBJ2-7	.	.	TGCGCCAGCAGCCAAGGACCAGACTACGAGCAGTACTTC	CASSQGPDYEQYF
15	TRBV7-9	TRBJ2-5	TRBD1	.	TGTGCCAGCAGTTTCCCCGACAGGGCCCAAGAGACCCAGTACTTC	CASSFPDRAQETQYF
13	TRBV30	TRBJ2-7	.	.	TGTGCCTGGATTGGCGGGACTCCTTACGAGCAGTACTTC	CAWIGGTPYEQYF
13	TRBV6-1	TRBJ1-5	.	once	TGTGCCAGCAGTGAAGCGCTTTTACAGCCCCAGCATTTT	CASSEALLQPQHF
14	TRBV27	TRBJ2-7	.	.	TGTGCCAGCAGTCTCCGGGACGCTCCCTACGAGCAGTACTTC	CASSLRDAPYEQYF
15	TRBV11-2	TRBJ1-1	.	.	TGTGCCAGCAGCTTGGGGGTAGCGTTGCCCACTGAAGCTTTCTTT	CASSLGVALPTEAFF
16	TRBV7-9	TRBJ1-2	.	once	TGTGCCAGCAGCTTAGAAATCCCGGAGATTAACTATGGCTACACCTTC	CASSLEIPEINYGYTF
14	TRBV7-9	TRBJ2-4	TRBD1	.	TGTGCCAGCAGCCGACAGGGGCTTGAAAACATTCAGTACTTC	CASSRQGLENIQYF
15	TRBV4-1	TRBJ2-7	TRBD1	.	TGCGCCAGCAGCCAAAGAAGACAGGGGGCCTACGAGCAGTACTTC	CASSQRRQGAYEQYF
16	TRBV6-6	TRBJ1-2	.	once	TGTGCCAGCATACCGGACACTGGGGGGCCTGGCTATGGCTACACCTTC	CASIPDTGGPGYGYTF
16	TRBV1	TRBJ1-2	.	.	TGCACCAGCAGCCAAGATAAGAGGCGGCTTACACTGCGCTACACCTTC	CTSSQDKRRLTLRYTF
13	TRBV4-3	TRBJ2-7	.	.	TGCGCCAGCAGCCAAGCACGCAGCTACGAGCAGTACTTC	CASSQARSYEQYF
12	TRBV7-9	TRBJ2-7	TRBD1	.	TGTGCCAGCACCGAGGGACAGAACGAGCAGTACTTC	CASTEGQNEQYF
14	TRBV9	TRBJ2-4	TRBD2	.	TGTGCCAGCAGCGTGGGGACTAGCGGGAGCATTCAGTACTTC	CASSVGTSGSIQYF
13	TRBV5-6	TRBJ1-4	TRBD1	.	TGTGCCAGCAGCTACGGGACAGCTGAAAAACTGTTTTTT	CASSYGTAEKLFF
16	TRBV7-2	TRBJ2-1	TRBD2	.	TGTGCCAGCAGCTTGGGGACTAGCGGGAGTATAGATGAGCAGTTCTTC	CASSLGTSGSIDEQFF
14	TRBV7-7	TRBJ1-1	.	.	TGTGCTAGCAGCCCAAGACAGAAAAACACTGAAGCTTTCTTT	CASSPRQKNTEAFF
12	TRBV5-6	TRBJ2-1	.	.	TGTGCCAGCAGCTTGTACACAGATGAGCAGTTCTTC	CASSLYTDEQFF
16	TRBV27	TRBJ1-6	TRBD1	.	TGTGCCAGCAGTTTCGGGACAGGGGCATATAATTCACCCCTCCACTTT	CASSFGTGAYNSPLHF
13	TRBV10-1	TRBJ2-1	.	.	TGCGCCAGCAGTGAGTTTGGGGCTTTTACTAGGTTCTTC	CASSEFGAFTRFF
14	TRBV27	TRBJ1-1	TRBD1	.	TGTGCCAGCAGCTCGCAGGGGGCAGAGACTGAAGCTTTCTTT	CASSSQGAETEAFF
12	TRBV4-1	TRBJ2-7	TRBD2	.	TGCGCCAGCAGCCAAACTAGCGGGGAGCAGTACTTC	CASSQTSGEQYF
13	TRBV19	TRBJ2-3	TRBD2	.	TGTGCCAGTAGTTTGGGGGGGGCAGATACGCAGTATTTT	CASSLGGADTQYF
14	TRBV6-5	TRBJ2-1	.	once	TGTGCCAGCAGTTCCCGCGGGACAATTGGTGAGCAGTTCTTC	CASSSRGTIGEQFF
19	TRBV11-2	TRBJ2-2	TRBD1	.	TGTGCCAGCAGACCTCACCCTACCCCGGACAGGGTGGTCACCGGGGAGCTGTTTTTT	CASRPHPTPDRVVTGELFF
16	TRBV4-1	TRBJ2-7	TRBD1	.	TGCGCCAGCAGCCTCTCCGAGGGGACAGGGTCCTACGAGCAGTACTTC	CASSLSEGTGSYEQYF
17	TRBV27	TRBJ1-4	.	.	TGTGCCAGCAGTTGGTCGGCAGGGGAGGCAACTAATGAAAAACTGTTTTTT	CASSWSAGEATNEKLFF
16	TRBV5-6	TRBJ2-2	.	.	TGTGCCAGCAGCTTTTCGGGATTGATGAACACCGGGGAGCTGTTTTTT	CASSFSGLMNTGELFF
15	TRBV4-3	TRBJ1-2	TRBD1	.	TGCGCCAGCAGCCACTCGGGACAGGGCTGGTATGGCTACACCTTC	CASSHSGQGWYGYTF
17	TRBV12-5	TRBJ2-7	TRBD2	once	TGTGCTAGTGGAATTCGGACTAGCGGAGATGGGGATTACGAGCAGTACTTC	CASGIRTSGDGDYEQYF
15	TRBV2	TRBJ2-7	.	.	TGTGCCAGCAGTGAACGGGATATGAGCTCCTACGAGCAGTACTTC	CASSERDMSSYEQYF
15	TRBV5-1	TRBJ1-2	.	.	TGCGCCAGCAGCGCCTCAGGGTTCCAGGACTATGGCTACACCTTC	CASSASGFQDYGYTF